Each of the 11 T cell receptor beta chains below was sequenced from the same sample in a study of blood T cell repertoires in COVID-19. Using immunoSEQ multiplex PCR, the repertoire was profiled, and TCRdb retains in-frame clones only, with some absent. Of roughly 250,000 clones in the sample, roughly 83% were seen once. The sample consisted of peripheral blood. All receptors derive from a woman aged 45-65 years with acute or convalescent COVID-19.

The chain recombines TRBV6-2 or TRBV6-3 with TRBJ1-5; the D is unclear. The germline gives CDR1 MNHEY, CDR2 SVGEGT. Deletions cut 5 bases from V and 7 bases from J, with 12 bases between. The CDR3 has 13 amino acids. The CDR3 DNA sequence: TGTGCCAGCAGTGGAGGGCGCGACCAGCCCCAGCATTTT. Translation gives CASSGGRDQPQHF.

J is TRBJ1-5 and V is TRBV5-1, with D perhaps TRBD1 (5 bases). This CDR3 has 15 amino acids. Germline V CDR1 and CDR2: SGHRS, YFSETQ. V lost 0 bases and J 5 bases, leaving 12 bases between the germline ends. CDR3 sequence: CASSLDGGGDQPQHF. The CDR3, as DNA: TGCGCCAGCAGCTTGGATGGGGGGGGAGATCAGCCCCAGCATTTT.

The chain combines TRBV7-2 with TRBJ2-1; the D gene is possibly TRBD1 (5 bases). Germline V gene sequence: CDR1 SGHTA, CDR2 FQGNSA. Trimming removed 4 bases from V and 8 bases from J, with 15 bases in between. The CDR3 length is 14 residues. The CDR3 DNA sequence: TGTGCCAGCAGCTACCAACAGGATTGGCATGAGCAGTTCTTC. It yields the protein CASSYQQDWHEQFF.

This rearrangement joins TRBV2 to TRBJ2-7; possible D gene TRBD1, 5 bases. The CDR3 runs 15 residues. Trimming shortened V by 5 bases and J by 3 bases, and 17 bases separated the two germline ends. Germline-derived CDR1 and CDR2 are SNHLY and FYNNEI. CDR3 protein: CASSRDSRSDYEQYF. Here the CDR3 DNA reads TGTGCCAGCAGTCGAGACAGCCGCTCAGACTACGAGCAGTACTTC.

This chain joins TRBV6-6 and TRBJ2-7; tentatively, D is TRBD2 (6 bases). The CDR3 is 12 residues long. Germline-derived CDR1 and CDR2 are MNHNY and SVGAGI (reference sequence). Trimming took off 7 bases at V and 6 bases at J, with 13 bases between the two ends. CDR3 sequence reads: CASKLGRSEQYF. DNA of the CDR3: TGTGCCAGCAAACTAGGGAGGTCCGAGCAGTACTTC.

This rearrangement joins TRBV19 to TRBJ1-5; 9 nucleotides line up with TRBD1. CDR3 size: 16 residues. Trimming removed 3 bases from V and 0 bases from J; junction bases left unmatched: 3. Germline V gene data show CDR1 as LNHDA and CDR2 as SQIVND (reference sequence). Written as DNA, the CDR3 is TGTGCCAGTAGTATCGGGACAGGGATTAGCAATCAGCCCCAGCATTTT. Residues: CASSIGTGISNQPQHF.

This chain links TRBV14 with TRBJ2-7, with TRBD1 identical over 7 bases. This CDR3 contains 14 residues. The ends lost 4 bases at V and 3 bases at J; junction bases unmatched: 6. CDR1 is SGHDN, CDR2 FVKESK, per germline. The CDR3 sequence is CASSRNRGGYEQYF. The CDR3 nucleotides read TGTGCCAGCAGCCGAAACAGGGGCGGCTACGAGCAGTACTTC.

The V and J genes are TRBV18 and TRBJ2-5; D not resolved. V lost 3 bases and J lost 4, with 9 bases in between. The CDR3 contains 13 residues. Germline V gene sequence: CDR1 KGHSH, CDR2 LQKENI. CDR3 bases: TGTGCCAGCTCACCGGCTCGATCAGAGACCCAGTACTTC. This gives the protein CASSPARSETQYF.

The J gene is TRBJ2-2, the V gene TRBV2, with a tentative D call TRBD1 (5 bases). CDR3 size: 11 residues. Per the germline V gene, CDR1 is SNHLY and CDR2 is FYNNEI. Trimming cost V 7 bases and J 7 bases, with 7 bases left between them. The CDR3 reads CASTQGGELFF. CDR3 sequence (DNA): TGTGCCAGCACCCAGGGCGGGGAGCTGTTTTTT.

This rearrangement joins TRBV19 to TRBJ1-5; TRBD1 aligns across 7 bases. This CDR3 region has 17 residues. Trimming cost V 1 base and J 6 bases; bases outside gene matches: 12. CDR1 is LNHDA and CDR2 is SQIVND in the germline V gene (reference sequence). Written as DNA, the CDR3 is TGTGCCAGTAGTATAGTAGGTAAGACAGGGTGGACTCAGCCCCAGCATTTT. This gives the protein CASSIVGKTGWTQPQHF.

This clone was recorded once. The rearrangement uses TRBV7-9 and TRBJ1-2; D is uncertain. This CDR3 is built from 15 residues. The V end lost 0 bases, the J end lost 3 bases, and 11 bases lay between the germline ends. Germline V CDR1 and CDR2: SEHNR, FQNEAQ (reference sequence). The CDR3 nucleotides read TGTGCCAGCAGCTTAGCCGGCAGGTCTTACTATGGCTACACCTTC. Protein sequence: CASSLAGRSYYGYTF.